These 10 T cell receptor beta chains came from one sample sequenced in a study of T cells in Graves' hyperthyroidism and ophthalmopathy. RNA transcripts were the template for amplifying TCR beta CDR3 regions. The HTBI primer set was used in a first-round RT-PCR of the TCR CDR3. TCRdb recomputed calls from the multiplex PCR reads with MiXCR, one row per CDR3 protein. The sample includes 400,000 to 600,000 distinct CDR3 sequences, roughly 16% of them seen just once. Sequencing was performed on blood. Receptor source: a woman in her thirties with Graves' ophthalmopathy.

This clonotype appeared many times. V is TRBV29-1 and J is TRBJ2-2; 8 bases agree with TRBD2. CDR1 and CDR2 (germline): SQVTM, ANQGSEA. Trimming removed 1 base from V and 3 bases from J; junction bases left unmatched: 7. CDR3 length: 16 amino acids. CDR3 residues: CSVEGGTGGDTGELFF. Here the CDR3 DNA reads TGCAGCGTTGAAGGCGGGACGGGAGGGGACACCGGGGAGCTGTTTTTT.

This clonotype was picked up a small number of times. CDR3 sequence: CASSYSGPSGSGTDTQYF. The CDR3 DNA is TGTGCCAGCAGTTACTCGGGTCCGAGCGGGAGCGGCACAGATACGCAGTATTTT. V and J are TRBV6-2 or TRBV6-3 and TRBJ2-3; TRBD2 agrees at 8 bases. Germline V CDR1 and CDR2: MNHEY, SVGEGT. V was clipped by 0 bases and J by 1 base; unmatched bases: 9. The CDR3 runs to 18 residues.

The chain joins TRBV7-9 to TRBJ2-1; D gene unclear. This CDR3 is built from 12 residues. Germline V lookup: CDR1 SEHNR, CDR2 FQNEAQ (reference sequence). V gave up 4 bases and J gave up 6 bases, with 7 bases separating them. CDR3 coding DNA: TGTGCCAGCAGCTCAAGGTCCAATGAGCAGTTCTTC. As protein: CASSSRSNEQFF.

This chain joins TRBV12-3 or TRBV12-4 and TRBJ1-1, with a weak D call TRBD1 (6 bases). This CDR3 has 14 amino acids. Deletions cut 7 bases from V and 2 bases from J, with 14 bases between. The CDR3 coding sequence is TGTGCCAGCACTCGAGGGACAATTAACACTGAAGCTTTCTTT. Amino acid sequence: CASTRGTINTEAFF.

This clonotype was seen once. The chain couples TRBV7-9 to TRBJ2-7; 7 bases line up with TRBD1. The CDR3 is 17 amino acids. Germline values: CDR1 SEHNR, CDR2 FQNEAQ (reference sequence). V was clipped by 4 bases and J by 5 bases; unmatched bases: 17. This CDR3 is CASSSTPGTVGVHEQYF. The CDR3 DNA sequence: TGTGCCAGCAGCTCAACCCCCGGGACAGTGGGAGTCCACGAGCAGTACTTC.

This clonotype occurred a few times. The gene calls are TRBV25-1 and TRBJ1-2; D gene ambiguous. The CDR3 totals 14 residues. The germline V and J ends were trimmed by 0 bases and 2 bases, with 7 bases remaining between them. From germline, CDR1 is MGHDK and CDR2 SYGVNS. CDR3 nucleotide sequence: TGTGCCAGCAGTGAATACGGCAGAAACTATGGCTACACCTTC. Encoded protein: CASSEYGRNYGYTF.

The chain is built from TRBV20-1 and TRBJ2-1; TRBD2 matches 15 bases. J was trimmed by 2 bases and V by 6 bases; bases with no gene match: 8. The CDR3 contains 17 residues. Germline V gene lookup returns CDR1 DFQATT and CDR2 SNEGSKA (reference sequence). Here the CDR3 DNA reads TGCAGTGCCACCGGACTAGCGGGAGGGATCGCCTACAATGAGCAGTTCTTC. Translated: CSATGLAGGIAYNEQFF.

In this sample, this clonotype turned up a few times. The genes are TRBV6-2 or TRBV6-3 and TRBJ2-6; 7 nucleotides align to TRBD2. The germline gives CDR1 MNHEY, CDR2 SVGEGT. V shed 3 bases and J 10 bases; nucleotides not matched to a gene: 12. This CDR3 has 16 residues. CDR3 nucleotide sequence: TGTGCCAGCAGTTATTCGTACCAGACTAGCCTGAACGTCCTGACTTTC. Its translation: CASSYSYQTSLNVLTF.

The V gene is TRBV4-1, the J gene TRBJ2-2; 15 nucleotides match TRBD2. This CDR3 comprises 17 residues. V shed 0 bases and J 8 bases; nucleotides not matched to a gene: 4. Germline-derived CDR1 and CDR2 are MGHRA and YSYEKL. This CDR3 is CASSQEVGLAGGGELFF. Here the CDR3 DNA reads TGCGCCAGCAGCCAAGAGGTGGGACTAGCGGGAGGAGGGGAGCTGTTTTTT.

This clonotype appeared a few times. V usage is TRBV10-3 and J usage is TRBJ2-1, with D perhaps TRBD2 (5 bases). CDR1 ENHRY and CDR2 SYGVKD come from the germline V gene. V gave up 4 bases and J gave up 6 bases, with 13 bases separating them. The CDR3 is 14 residues long. The CDR3 is CAISGTWRSNEQFF. For the CDR3, the DNA is TGTGCCATCAGTGGAACGTGGAGGTCCAATGAGCAGTTCTTC.